This TCR beta chain is from a study of chemoradiotherapy in HPV16-positive cancers. The CDR3 length is 16 residues. Clones were read by immunoSEQ multiplex PCR, and TCRdb kept only the in-frame ones, dropping some. The sample lists over a thousand clones; approximately 86% were seen once. The sequenced sample was tumor tissue, obtained from a patient who underwent chemoradiotherapy. This TCR came from a human donor with HPV-associated anogenital cancer. The chain has TRBV21-1 and TRBJ2-7; the table's TRBD2 call for D was not verified on the DNA. TRBV21-1 represents a pseudogene. The CDR3, as DNA: TGTGCCAGCAGCAAAGGCGGGGCCCTCATCTCCTACGAGCAGTACGTC. It specifies CASSKGGALISYEQYV.